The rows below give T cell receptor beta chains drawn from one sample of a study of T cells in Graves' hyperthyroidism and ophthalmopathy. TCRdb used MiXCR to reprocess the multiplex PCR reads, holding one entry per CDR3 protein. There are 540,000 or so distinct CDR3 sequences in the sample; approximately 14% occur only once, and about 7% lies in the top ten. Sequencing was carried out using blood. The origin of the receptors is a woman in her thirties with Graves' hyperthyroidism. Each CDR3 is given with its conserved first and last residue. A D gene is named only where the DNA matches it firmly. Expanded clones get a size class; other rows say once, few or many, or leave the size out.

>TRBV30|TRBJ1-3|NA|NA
TGTGCCTGGAGGAACAGAGGGGAAAGTGGAAACACCATATATTTT
CAWRNRGESGNTIYF
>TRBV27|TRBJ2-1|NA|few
TGTGCCAGCAGTTTATCCTCCAAATTCAATGAGCAGTTCTTC
CASSLSSKFNEQFF
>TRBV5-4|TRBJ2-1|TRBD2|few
TGTGCCAGCAGACCCCATAGCGGGAGCTCCTACAATGAGCAGTTCTTC
CASRPHSGSSYNEQFF
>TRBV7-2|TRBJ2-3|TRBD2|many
TGTGCCAGCAGCTTTGGGTTAGCGGGCGTCATGGTGTCGGATACGCAGTATTTT
CASSFGLAGVMVSDTQYF
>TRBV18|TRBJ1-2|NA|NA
TGTGCCAGCTCACCACTCGGGGTAGATGGCTACACCTTC
CASSPLGVDGYTF
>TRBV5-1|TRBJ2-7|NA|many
TGCGCCAGCAGCTACGGAACTAAGGCTTACGAGCAGTACTTC
CASSYGTKAYEQYF
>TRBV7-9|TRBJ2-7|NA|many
TGTGCCAGCAGCTTCACGGGCGGGACCTCCTACGAGCAGTACTTC
CASSFTGGTSYEQYF
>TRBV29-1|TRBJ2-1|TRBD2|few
TGCAGCGTTGATGGTAGCGGGAGGATCAGCTCCTACAATGAGCAGTTCTTC
CSVDGSGRISSYNEQFF
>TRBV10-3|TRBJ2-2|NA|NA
TGTGCCAGCTACGACTTGGTTAAGTTTAACACCGGGGAGCTGTTTTTT
CASYDLVKFNTGELFF
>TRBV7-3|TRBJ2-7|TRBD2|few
TGTGCCAGCAGTAAGGGACTAGCGGGAGTGTACGAGCAGTACTTC
CASSKGLAGVYEQYF
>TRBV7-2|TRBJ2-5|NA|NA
TGTGCCAGCAGCTTGGGTGACTACGAGAAGTACTTC
CASSLGDYEKYF
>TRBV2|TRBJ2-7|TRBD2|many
TGTGCCAGCAGTGTCGAGACTAGCGTTAGCGAGCAGTACTTC
CASSVETSVSEQYF
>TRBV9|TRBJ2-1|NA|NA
TGTGCCAGCGCTGGGGGTGCTAGCTCCTACAATGAGCAGTTCTTC
CASAGGASSYNEQFF
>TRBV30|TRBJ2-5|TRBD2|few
TGTGCCTTTCGAGTGGGAGGGCCAGAGACCCAGTACTTC
CAFRVGGPETQYF
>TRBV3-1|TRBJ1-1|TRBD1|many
TGTGCCAGCAGCCAAGACGGGACAGGGCAGGAAGCTGAAGCTTTCTTT
CASSQDGTGQEAEAFF
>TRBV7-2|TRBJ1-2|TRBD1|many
TGTGCCAGCAGCTTGTGGGACAGGGGGAACGGCTACACCTTC
CASSLWDRGNGYTF
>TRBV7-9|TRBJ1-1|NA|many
TGTGCCAGCAGCCAAATGGGGAACACTGAAGCTTTCTTT
CASSQMGNTEAFF
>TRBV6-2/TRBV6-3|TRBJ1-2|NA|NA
TGTGCCAGCAGTTCCCTCAGGGAGTCTGATGGCTACACCTTC
CASSSLRESDGYTF
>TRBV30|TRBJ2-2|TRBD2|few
TGTGCCTGGAGTGTCTTAGCGGGAGTGGCGAACACCGGGGAGCTGTTTTTT
CAWSVLAGVANTGELFF
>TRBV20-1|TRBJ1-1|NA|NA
TGCAGTGCTAGAGATAAGGGAAGTACTGAAGCTTTCTTT
CSARDKGSTEAFF
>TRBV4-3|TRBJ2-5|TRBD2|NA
TGCGCCAGCTCGGAGACTAGCGGGAGTGGAGAGACCCAGTACTTC
CASSETSGSGETQYF
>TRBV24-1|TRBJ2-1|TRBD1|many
TGTGCCACCAGTGATTTCAGCCGACAGGGTCGGAATGAGCAGTTCTTC
CATSDFSRQGRNEQFF